One T cell receptor beta chain is described in this entry. This sample was included in a study of human T cells and chemical hapten exposure. TCRdb independently ran MiXCR on the RACE reads; one entry per CDR3 protein. Among 75,000 to 100,000 distinct CDR3 sequences, about 9.3% were seen once, and the ten largest hold 2% to 2.5%. Per the germline V gene, CDR1 is DFQATT and CDR2 is SNEGSKA (reference sequence). The V end was cut by 4 bases, the J end by 1 base, with 7 bases between. The CDR3 loop spans 12 amino acids. Time point meaning: patch test 2, 6 weeks after DPC sensitization. Sample treatment: therapeutic diphenylcyclopropenone sensitization with weekly scalp DPC.

The chain carries TRBV20-1 and TRBJ2-5; tentative D call: TRBD2 (5 bases). The specimen was whole blood, collected in connection with sensitization to the hapten diphenylcyclopropenone (DPC). The TCR sequence derives from a middle-aged woman with alopecia areata. Some clones in this sample may be carry-over from other donors' samples. CDR3 in DNA: TGCAGTGCTAAGAGGGCCCAAGAGACCCAGTACTTC. Translation gives CSAKRAQETQYF.